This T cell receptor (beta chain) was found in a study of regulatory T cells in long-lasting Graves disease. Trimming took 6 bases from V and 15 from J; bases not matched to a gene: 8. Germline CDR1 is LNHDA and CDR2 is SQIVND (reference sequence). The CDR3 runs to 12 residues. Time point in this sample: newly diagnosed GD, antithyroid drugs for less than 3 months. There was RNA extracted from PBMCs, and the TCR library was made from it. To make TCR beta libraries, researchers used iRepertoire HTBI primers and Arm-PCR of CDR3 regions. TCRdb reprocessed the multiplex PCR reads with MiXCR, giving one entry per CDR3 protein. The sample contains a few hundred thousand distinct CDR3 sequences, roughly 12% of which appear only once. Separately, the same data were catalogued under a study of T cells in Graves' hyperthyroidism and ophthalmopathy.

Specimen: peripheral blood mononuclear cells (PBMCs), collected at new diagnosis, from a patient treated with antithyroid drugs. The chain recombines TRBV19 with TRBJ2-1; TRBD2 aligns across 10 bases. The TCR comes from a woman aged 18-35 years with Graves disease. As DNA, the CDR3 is TGTGCCAGTAGAAAAACTAGCGGGAACTCGTTCTTC. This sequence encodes CASRKTSGNSFF.